This T cell receptor (beta chain) was obtained from a study of cytotoxic CD8 clonotypes in ibrutinib-treated CLL. Whole-study findings and limits: In comparison with age-matched healthy donors, baseline clonality was higher and tracked circulating CD8+ T-cell counts. Increased clonality at ibrutinib response gave way to a return toward baseline at progression.

A word on this clone: Its antigen is undetermined.

Here immunoSEQ multiplex PCR was the method, and the copy in TCRdb shows in-frame clones only, minus some. The table includes 200,000 to 250,000 clones, around three quarters detected once. The sequence was collected from a human donor with chronic lymphocytic leukemia. The sequencing here drew on PBMCs, taken after 24 months of ibrutinib treatment.

CDR3 DNA sequence: TGTGCCAGCAGTCCCAAGGGGCAGCCCCAGCATTTT. Translation: CASSPKGQPQHF. V and J are TRBV6-5 and TRBJ1-5, with D possibly being TRBD1 (5 bases). This CDR3 is built from 12 residues. The ends were cut back, 5 bases at V and 7 bases at J, with 9 bases in the middle. The V gene's germline CDR1 is MNHEY and CDR2 SVGAGI.